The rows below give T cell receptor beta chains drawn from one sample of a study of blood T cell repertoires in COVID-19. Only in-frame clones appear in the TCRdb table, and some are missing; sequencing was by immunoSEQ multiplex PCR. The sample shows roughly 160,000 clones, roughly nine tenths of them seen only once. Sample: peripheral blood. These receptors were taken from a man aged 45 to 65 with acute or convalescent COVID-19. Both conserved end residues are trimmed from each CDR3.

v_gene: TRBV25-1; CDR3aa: ASSEYIATGVTDTQY
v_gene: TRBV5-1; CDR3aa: ASSLGPGTGFSGNTIY
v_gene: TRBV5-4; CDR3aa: ASSVRRGSVEKLF
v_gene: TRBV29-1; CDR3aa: SARGGGVNEQF
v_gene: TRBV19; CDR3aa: ASSVTVSRATQY
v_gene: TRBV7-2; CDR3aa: ASSFAGGKGEQF
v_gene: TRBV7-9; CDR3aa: ASSVLAESSYNEQF
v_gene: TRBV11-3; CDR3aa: ASSLGREEETQY
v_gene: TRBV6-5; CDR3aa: ASSYRQYNSPLH
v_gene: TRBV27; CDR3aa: ASRRAGEYNEQF
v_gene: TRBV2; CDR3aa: ASTRRTATNEKLF
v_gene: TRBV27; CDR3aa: ASSLGQGGGYT
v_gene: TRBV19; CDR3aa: ASSIGQGESYGYT
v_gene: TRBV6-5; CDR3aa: ASSFYARTGELF
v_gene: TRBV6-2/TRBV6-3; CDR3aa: ASSRTGDTANQPQH
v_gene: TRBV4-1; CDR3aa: ASSQLPGGESGWQF
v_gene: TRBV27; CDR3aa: ASSPQPSTKRPEAF
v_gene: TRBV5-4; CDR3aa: ASRTDSGSPYEQY
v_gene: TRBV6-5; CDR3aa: AHGRTGVDQPQH
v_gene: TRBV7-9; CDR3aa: ASSPGSGGRQPQH
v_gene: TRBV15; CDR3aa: ATSREYRQNYGYT
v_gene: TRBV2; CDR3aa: ASSVAPGQGVSGNQPQH
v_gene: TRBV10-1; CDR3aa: ASSKTRMNTGELF
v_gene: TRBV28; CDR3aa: ASSLPGQKNTIY
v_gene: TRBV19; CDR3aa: ATHTGYKNSPLH
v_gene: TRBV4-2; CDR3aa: ASSQVASQTYEQY
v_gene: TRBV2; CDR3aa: ASRGPGSRYSGNTIY
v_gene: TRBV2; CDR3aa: ASSDRGGSDTQY
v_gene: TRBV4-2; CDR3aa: ASSQDGYRVNEKLF
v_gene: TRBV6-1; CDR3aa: ASSEVKGLRAF
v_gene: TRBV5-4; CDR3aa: ASSLQGGTEAF
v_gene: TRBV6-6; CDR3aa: ASSPQRLAFPTDTQY
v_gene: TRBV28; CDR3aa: ASGGVGGQPQH
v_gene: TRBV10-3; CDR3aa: AIREDSHSPLH
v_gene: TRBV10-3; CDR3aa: AISESTSGDIQETQY
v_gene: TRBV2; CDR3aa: ASAGAGGTRAEKLF
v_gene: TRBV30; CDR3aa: AWSVWAGGDTQY
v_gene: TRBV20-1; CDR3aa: SGSGTDTQY
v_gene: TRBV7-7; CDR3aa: ASSLGGFETQY
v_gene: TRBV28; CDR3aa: ASSSSGTRPNEQY
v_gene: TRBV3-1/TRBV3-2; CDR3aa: ASSQGFRGRETQY
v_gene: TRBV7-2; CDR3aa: ASSLRGDVYGYT
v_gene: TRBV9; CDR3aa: ASSAHGQGGYEQY
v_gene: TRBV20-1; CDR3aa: SAIDMSGGRGNQPQH
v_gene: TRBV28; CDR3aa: ASSLGRYHQPQH
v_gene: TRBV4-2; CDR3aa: ASSQAAGTGMNQPQH
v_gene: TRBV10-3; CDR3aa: AISRNLAGDTDTQY
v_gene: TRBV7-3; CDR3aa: ASSSGQGNEQF
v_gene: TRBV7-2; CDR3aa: ASSLDGTGKSNEQF
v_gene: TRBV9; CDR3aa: ASSVDGVSRRAF